This T cell receptor beta chain was captured by sequencing in a study of T cell changes during pregnancy in multiple sclerosis. Sequencing used immunoSEQ multiplex PCR; TCRdb keeps in-frame clones, though not all of them. This table has about 92,000 clones, almost 95% appearing once. CDR3 size: 16 residues. J was trimmed by 4 bases and V by 3 bases; bases with no gene match: 8. Germline V gives CDR1 SGHNT, CDR2 YYREEE (reference sequence). This clone was recorded a few times. The material was peripheral blood, obtained in the first trimester of pregnancy. This clonotype was obtained from a female donor with multiple sclerosis, enrolled in a pregnancy study. This chain joins TRBV5-4 and TRBJ1-1, with 11 bases matching TRBD1. The CDR3 loop reads CASSSLDRGRLTEAFF. The CDR3 nucleotides read TGTGCCAGCAGCTCCTTGGACAGGGGGCGTCTCACTGAAGCTTTCTTT.